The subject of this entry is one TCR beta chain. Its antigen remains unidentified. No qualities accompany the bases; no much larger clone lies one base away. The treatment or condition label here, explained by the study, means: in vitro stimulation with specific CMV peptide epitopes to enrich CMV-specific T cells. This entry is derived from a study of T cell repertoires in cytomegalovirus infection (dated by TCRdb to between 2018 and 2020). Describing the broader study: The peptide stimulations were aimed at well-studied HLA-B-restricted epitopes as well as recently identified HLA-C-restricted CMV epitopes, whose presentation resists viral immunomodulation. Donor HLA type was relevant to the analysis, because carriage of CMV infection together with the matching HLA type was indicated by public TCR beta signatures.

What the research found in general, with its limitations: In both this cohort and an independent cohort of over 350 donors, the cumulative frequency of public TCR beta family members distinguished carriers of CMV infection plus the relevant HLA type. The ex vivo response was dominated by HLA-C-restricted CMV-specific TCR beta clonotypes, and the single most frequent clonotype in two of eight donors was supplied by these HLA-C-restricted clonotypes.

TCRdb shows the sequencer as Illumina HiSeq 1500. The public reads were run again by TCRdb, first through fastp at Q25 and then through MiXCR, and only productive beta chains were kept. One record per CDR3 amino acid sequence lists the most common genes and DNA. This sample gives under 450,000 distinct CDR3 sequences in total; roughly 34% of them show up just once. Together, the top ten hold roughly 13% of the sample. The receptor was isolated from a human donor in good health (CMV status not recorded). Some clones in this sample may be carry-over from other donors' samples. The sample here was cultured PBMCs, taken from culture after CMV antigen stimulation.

The CDR3 here reads CASSLIGSDTDTQYF. The DNA sequence follows: TGTGCCAGCAGCTTAATTGGCAGCGATACAGATACGCAGTATTTT. The chain is encoded by TRBV7-8 joined to TRBJ2-3; the D segment cannot be called with confidence. The CDR3 holds 15 amino acids from the cysteine to the phenylalanine. The retained sequence is limited to the CDR3, 45 bases, with the frame set at the first base. V is clipped by 2 bases and J by 3 bases, and the sequence between their germline boundaries is 12 bases long. CDR1 and CDR2 (SGHVS, FQNEAQ) derive from the germline V gene.